This TCR beta chain was identified in a study of blood T cell repertoires in COVID-19. Assay: immunoSEQ multiplex PCR; the TCRdb copy retains only in-frame clones and omits some. The sample contains about 260,000 clones, 86% of which appear only once. This CDR3 is 15 amino acids long. Trimming removed 4 bases from V and 3 bases from J, with 13 bases in between. Germline V gene data show CDR1 as SGHNT and CDR2 as YYREEE (reference sequence). The V call is TRBV5-4, the J call TRBJ1-4; D not resolved. Specimen: peripheral blood. This clonotype was obtained from a man aged 30 to 39 with active or convalescent COVID-19. The CDR3: CASSPGLSSNEKLFF. As DNA, the CDR3 is TGTGCCAGCAGCCCGGGTCTCTCCTCTAATGAAAAACTGTTTTTT.